Sequencing of this TCR beta chain was carried out in a study of shared clonotypes between healthy human individuals. Study observations and caveats: Even with large depth, rarefaction showed that sorted-subset sequencing was incomplete. Larger estimated richness was generally recorded for naive subsets relative to memory subsets.

The CDR3 is 13 residues long. Germline-derived CDR1 and CDR2 are MDHEN and SYDVKM. V gave up 7 bases and J gave up 4 bases, with 13 bases separating them. Notes on this clone: No antigen is known for it.

The naive CD8 subset, CD45RO-negative cells positively selected for CCR7, excluded terminally differentiated effector memory CD45RA+ cells. Assay execution proceeded at the deep level. In the authors' workflow: Filtering of immunoSEQ junctional sequences could not match full-length read filtering. The table came from immunoSEQ multiplex PCR; TCRdb's copy has only in-frame clones and leaves some out. V and J calls and clone size follow that table, whereas D and trimming were derived from the DNA. The table lists about 700,000 clones, 90% to 95% of them singletons. This chain links TRBV28 with TRBJ1-2; possibly TRBD1 for D (5 bases). This clonotype was sampled from a man younger than 45 in good health. Sequencing was performed on naive CD8+ T cells sorted from blood. CDR3 protein: CASTQGPIYGYTF. CDR3 DNA: TGTGCCAGCACCCAGGGCCCGATCTATGGCTACACCTTC.